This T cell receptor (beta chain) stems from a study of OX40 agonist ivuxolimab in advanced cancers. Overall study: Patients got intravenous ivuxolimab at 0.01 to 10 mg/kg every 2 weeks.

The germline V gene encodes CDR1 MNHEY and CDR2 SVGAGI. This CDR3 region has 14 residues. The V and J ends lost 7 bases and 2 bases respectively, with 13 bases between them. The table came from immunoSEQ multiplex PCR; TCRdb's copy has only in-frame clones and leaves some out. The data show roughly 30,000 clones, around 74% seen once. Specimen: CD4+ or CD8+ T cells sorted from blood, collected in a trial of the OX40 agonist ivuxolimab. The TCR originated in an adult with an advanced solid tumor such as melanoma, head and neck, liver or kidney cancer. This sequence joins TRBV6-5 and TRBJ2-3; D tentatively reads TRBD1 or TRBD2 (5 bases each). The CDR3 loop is CASIIGAFTDTQYF. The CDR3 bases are TGTGCCAGCATCATCGGGGCGTTCACAGATACGCAGTATTTT.